This paragraph covers one T cell receptor (beta chain) sequence. These data come from a study of blood T cell repertoires in COVID-19. Study overall: Sites in the United States, Italy and Spain provided acute and convalescent COVID-19 samples. T cells, B-cell-depleted T cells, or PBMCs supplied cDNA or gDNA.

How the authors handled the data: Nucleated cell counts were estimated from reference gene primer amplification. Using immunoSEQ multiplex PCR, the repertoire was profiled, and TCRdb retains in-frame clones only, with some absent. V and J calls and clone size come straight from that table; D and trimming were deduced from the DNA. The sample holds 97,000 or so clones, about 80% seen once. The CDR3 consists of 16 residues. Per germline, CDR1 GTSNPN and CDR2 SVGIG (reference sequence). Trimming removed 4 bases from V and 5 bases from J, with 23 bases in between. This chain connects TRBV30 to TRBJ2-5, with a weak D call TRBD1 (5 bases). The sequencing input was peripheral blood. The sequence was collected from a man older than 75 with acute or convalescent COVID-19. For the CDR3, the DNA is TGTGCCTGGACTTTAAAGGGGCAAAGGGGAAGCGAGACCCAGTACTTC. Translating gives CAWTLKGQRGSETQYF.